Listed here is a single TCR beta chain. Germline V gene lookup returns CDR1 DFQATT and CDR2 SNEGSKA (reference sequence). The CDR3 is 14 amino acids. V was cut by 2 bases and J by 0 bases, with 8 bases left in between. This record comes from a study of identical twins. A universal primer binding site was introduced by template switching. The final cDNA contained unique molecular identifiers. Using its own MiXCR run on the 5' RACE reads, TCRdb lists one record per CDR3 protein. The sample shows 750,000 to 950,000 distinct CDR3 sequences, over 9% of them seen only once. Separately, the same data were catalogued under a study of yellow fever vaccine responses in identical twins.

The J gene is TRBJ1-5, the V gene TRBV20-1; tentatively, D is TRBD1 (5 bases). Input material: PBMCs. The sequence derives from a woman between 18 and 29 years old in good health. CDR3 loop: CSARWGDSNQPQHF. The CDR3 DNA reads TGCAGTGCTAGATGGGGGGATAGCAATCAGCCCCAGCATTTT.